A selection of T cell receptor beta chains follows, all from one sample in a study of OX40 agonist ivuxolimab in advanced cancers. The table came from immunoSEQ multiplex PCR; TCRdb's copy has only in-frame clones and leaves some out. The sample has roughly 71,000 clones; roughly nine tenths are singletons. The specimen comprised CD4+ or CD8+ T cells sorted from blood, sampled in a trial of the OX40 agonist ivuxolimab. These receptors all stem from an adult with an advanced solid tumor such as melanoma, head and neck, liver or kidney cancer. Each CDR3 is given with its conserved first and last residue. D genes are given only for firm matches. Rows give clone size only sometimes, using once, few, many, or a class for an expanded clone.

size	length	D	V	J	DNA	CDR3
.	14	.	TRBV28	TRBJ2-7	TGTGCCAGCAGTCCGGGGACGGATAGCTACGAGCAGTACTTC	CASSPGTDSYEQYF
.	17	.	TRBV9	TRBJ2-7	TGTGCCAGCAGCCCCCACTGGGCAGCCGACATGCTAGGCGAGCAGTACTTC	CASSPHWAADMLGEQYF
.	13	.	TRBV27	TRBJ2-7	TGTGCCAGCAGTTTATATACAGGCGACGAGCAGTACTTC	CASSLYTGDEQYF
few	15	.	TRBV4-3	TRBJ2-1	TGCGCCAGCAGCCAAGATAGACTAAACGACAATGAGCAGTTCTTC	CASSQDRLNDNEQFF
.	12	.	TRBV7-9	TRBJ2-7	TGTGCCAGCAGCCCAGACAACTACGAGCAGTACTTC	CASSPDNYEQYF
.	13	.	TRBV9	TRBJ1-2	TGTGCCAGCAGCGCCAACGCGGAGGGTGGCTACACCTTC	CASSANAEGGYTF
once	15	.	TRBV4-3	TRBJ1-5	TGCGCCAGCAGCCAAGATTTTCGGAATAATCAGCCCCAGCATTTT	CASSQDFRNNQPQHF
.	14	.	TRBV13	TRBJ2-1	TGTGCCAGCAGCCCCTTAGGTGGTATCAATGAGCAGTTCTTC	CASSPLGGINEQFF
.	14	.	TRBV27	TRBJ2-1	TGTGCCAGCAAAGACTTGAGCTCCTACAATGAGCAGTTCTTC	CASKDLSSYNEQFF
.	15	TRBD2	TRBV4-2	TRBJ2-7	TGTGCCAGCAGCCAAGAGGCTAGCGGGAGCGACGAGCAGTACTTC	CASSQEASGSDEQYF
once	15	.	TRBV4-3	TRBJ1-1	TGCGCCAGCAGCCAAGACAGGGAGAGGTACACTGAAGCTTTCTTT	CASSQDRERYTEAFF
.	15	TRBD2	TRBV6-5	TRBJ2-2	TGTGCCAGCAGTTACCTTCCGGGGGGAACCGGGGAGCTGTTTTTT	CASSYLPGGTGELFF
once	16	TRBD1	TRBV6-5	TRBJ2-3	TGTGCCAGCAGTTACCGGCAGGGGGTTACGACAGATACGCAGTATTTT	CASSYRQGVTTDTQYF
.	16	TRBD2	TRBV5-6	TRBJ2-1	TGTGCCAGCAGCTGGGATAGCGGGAGCTCCTACAATGAGCAGTTCTTC	CASSWDSGSSYNEQFF
.	15	.	TRBV28	TRBJ1-6	TGTGCCAGCAGCCCAATGCTGGGGGGTAATTCACCCCTCCACTTT	CASSPMLGGNSPLHF
.	15	TRBD1	TRBV4-3	TRBJ2-7	TGCGCCAGCAGTCCCGGGACAGGGACCTCCTACGAGCAGTACTTC	CASSPGTGTSYEQYF
few	12	.	TRBV7-9	TRBJ2-1	TGTGCCAGCAGCTTTTCGGGAAATGAGCAGTTCTTC	CASSFSGNEQFF
.	13	.	TRBV6-5	TRBJ2-3	TGTGCCCCCGGGACGGATAAGGCGGATACGCAGTATTTT	CAPGTDKADTQYF
.	15	.	TRBV4-3	TRBJ2-2	TGCGCCAGCAGCCAAGCCGGGAGTGCCACCGGGGAGCTGTTTTTT	CASSQAGSATGELFF
.	13	.	TRBV27	TRBJ2-5	TGTGCCAGCAAGAGGACATACGAAGAGACCCAGTACTTC	CASKRTYEETQYF
many	12	.	TRBV19	TRBJ1-5	TGTGCCAGTGGTTTAGGGCTCCAGCCCCAGCATTTT	CASGLGLQPQHF
.	17	TRBD1	TRBV6-4	TRBJ2-3	TGTGCCAGCAGTGACCTTCATCCGGGACAGAACACAGATACGCAGTATTTT	CASSDLHPGQNTDTQYF
.	16	TRBD1	TRBV18	TRBJ2-2	TGTGCCAGCTCACTTGACAGGGTTGTTTACACCGGGGAGCTGTTTTTT	CASSLDRVVYTGELFF
.	16	.	TRBV7-8	TRBJ2-3	TGTGCCAGCAGCTCACCCCGGACAGCGATCACAGATACGCAGTATTTT	CASSSPRTAITDTQYF
.	14	TRBD2	TRBV5-5	TRBJ2-7	TGTGCCAGCAGCTTTAGCGGGACTAGCTACGAGCAGTACTTC	CASSFSGTSYEQYF
.	15	.	TRBV7-7	TRBJ2-7	TGTGCTAGCAGCTTCTCTAGCTCACAATTCCGGTCGCAGTACTTC	CASSFSSSQFRSQYF
.	16	.	TRBV11-2	TRBJ2-3	TGTGCCAGCAGCTTAAACCCCCGGGGTCGGACAGATACGCAGTATTTT	CASSLNPRGRTDTQYF
.	10	.	TRBV29-1	TRBJ2-7	TGCAGCGTTCTAGGGGACGAGCAGTACTTC	CSVLGDEQYF
.	13	TRBD2	TRBV19	TRBJ2-7	TGTGCCAGTAGTTCACGACTAGCAGACGAGCAGTACTTC	CASSSRLADEQYF
.	11	.	TRBV6-6	TRBJ1-2	TGTGCCAGCAGCCCCATGGGGGCTGTCACCTTC	CASSPMGAVTF
.	15	TRBD2	TRBV19	TRBJ2-7	TGTGCCAGCTCTATCACAGCGGGAGCCCTATACGAGCAGTACTTC	CASSITAGALYEQYF
.	15	.	TRBV28	TRBJ2-3	TGTGCCAGCAGGTCAACAGGGATTAGCACAGATACGCAGTATTTT	CASRSTGISTDTQYF
.	13	.	TRBV11-2	TRBJ2-1	TGTGCCAGCAGACAGGGATATGGGAATGAGCAGTTCTTC	CASRQGYGNEQFF
.	14	TRBD1	TRBV19	TRBJ1-2	TGTGCCAGTAGTATGCCGGACAGGGGCTATGGCTACACCTTC	CASSMPDRGYGYTF
once	15	TRBD2	TRBV9	TRBJ2-2	TGTGCCAGCAGCGCAAGCGGGAGTGGGACCGGGGAGCTGTTTTTT	CASSASGSGTGELFF
.	12	.	TRBV4-3	TRBJ1-2	TGCGCCAGCAGCCATGCTGCGCATGGCTACACCTTC	CASSHAAHGYTF
.	14	TRBD2	TRBV28	TRBJ2-1	TGTGCCAGCAGTTCTAGCGGGGCCTACAATGAGCAGTTCTTC	CASSSSGAYNEQFF
.	14	.	TRBV2	TRBJ1-4	TGTGCCAGCAGTGAGCGGGCAGGGAACGGAAAACTGTTTTTT	CASSERAGNGKLFF
.	17	TRBD2	TRBV9	TRBJ2-2	TGTGCCAGCAGCGTAGGTTCTGGCGGGAGCACGGCCGGGGAGCTGTTTTTT	CASSVGSGGSTAGELFF
.	14	.	TRBV27	TRBJ2-2	TGTGCCAGCAGTTCCGCGACGGAGCCAGGGGAGCTGTTTTTT	CASSSATEPGELFF